Listed below are T cell receptor beta chains from one sample, sequenced in a study of Graves' ophthalmopathy and Graves' hyperthyroidism. TCRdb analysed the multiplex PCR reads with MiXCR anew, one entry per CDR3 protein. The table lists approximately 150,000 distinct CDR3 sequences, under 45% of them singletons. The sample comprised peripheral blood. Every receptor here comes from a man under 40 with Graves' ophthalmopathy. Both conserved end residues are part of each CDR3. The D gene is left open where the match is weak. Size tells how often a clone was seen (once, few, many) or the class of an expanded clone, and some rows leave it out.

V: TRBV28; size: many; D: .; J: TRBJ2-7; DNA: TGTGCCAGCAGTAAAGGACAAGCCTACGAGCAGTACTTC; CDR3: CASSKGQAYEQYF
V: TRBV6-2/TRBV6-3; size: .; D: .; J: TRBJ1-1; DNA: TGTGCCAGCAGTTACCGGGGGGCCCGGGGTACTGAAGCTTTCTTT; CDR3: CASSYRGARGTEAFF
V: TRBV11-3; size: many; D: TRBD1; J: TRBJ1-6; DNA: TGTGCCAGCAGCGCGTGGACAGGGAGCTCCTATAATTCACCCCTCCACTTT; CDR3: CASSAWTGSSYNSPLHF
V: TRBV19; size: many; D: TRBD1; J: TRBJ1-2; DNA: TGTGCCAGCGGGACAGGCTATGGCTACACCTTC; CDR3: CASGTGYGYTF
V: TRBV28; size: many; D: TRBD2; J: TRBJ2-5; DNA: TGTGCCAGCATCTCCGGCGGGGGTAGAGAGACCCAGTACTTC; CDR3: CASISGGGRETQYF
V: TRBV6-5; size: many; D: .; J: TRBJ2-5; DNA: TGTGCCAGCAGTTACTCGAGTCGGAGAGCAGGGACCCAGTACTTC; CDR3: CASSYSSRRAGTQYF
V: TRBV6-2/TRBV6-3; size: many; D: TRBD1; J: TRBJ1-5; DNA: TGTGCCAGCAGCCTAGGACAGGGCTATCAGCCCCAGCATTTT; CDR3: CASSLGQGYQPQHF
V: TRBV28; size: many; D: TRBD1; J: TRBJ1-2; DNA: TGTGCCAGCACCTTAAGGGACAGCTATTATGTGGGCTACACCTTC; CDR3: CASTLRDSYYVGYTF
V: TRBV2; size: many; D: TRBD1; J: TRBJ1-3; DNA: TGTGCCAGCAGGGACAGGACCTCTGGAAACACCATATATTTT; CDR3: CASRDRTSGNTIYF
V: TRBV6-6; size: many; D: TRBD2; J: TRBJ2-7; DNA: TGTGCCAGCAGTCCTTCCACCGGGGGACTCCAGGCCAGCGGGATCTACGAGCAGTACTTC; CDR3: CASSPSTGGLQASGIYEQYF
V: TRBV2; size: .; D: TRBD2; J: TRBJ2-5; DNA: TGTGCCAGCGCCGGGACTAGGGATGAGACCCAGTACTTC; CDR3: CASAGTRDETQYF
V: TRBV6-2/TRBV6-3; size: .; D: TRBD1; J: TRBJ2-7; DNA: TGTGCCAGCCATGTGACAGGGACCTACGAGCAGTACTTC; CDR3: CASHVTGTYEQYF
V: TRBV28; size: .; D: .; J: TRBJ2-7; DNA: TGTGCCAGCAGGCCACAAGCAGTACATACCTACGAGCAGTACTTC; CDR3: CASRPQAVHTYEQYF
V: TRBV12-3/TRBV12-4; size: many; D: TRBD2; J: TRBJ2-2; DNA: TGTGCCAGCAGTTTACGACTAGCGGTCGTCGAGGAGCTGTTTTTT; CDR3: CASSLRLAVVEELFF